This T cell receptor beta chain appears in the sequencing data of a study of T cell clonality in common variable immunodeficiency. Germline V gene data show CDR1 as SGHVS and CDR2 as FQNEAQ. The CDR3 runs 16 residues. V shed 5 bases and J 4 bases; nucleotides not matched to a gene: 7. Here immunoSEQ multiplex PCR was the method, and the copy in TCRdb shows in-frame clones only, minus some. The sample presents 25,000 to 30,000 clones, none singletons. Study-wide findings and caveats: In common variable immunodeficiency, TCR beta chains reportedly carried fewer deletions and N-nucleotide insertions.

On this clone itself: The antigen is not known. The missing CDR3 end, 3 residues past where the read stops, is filled in from the germline J gene.

The sample taken for sequencing was peripheral blood mononuclear cells. The TCR was taken from a human donor with common variable immunodeficiency. This chain connects TRBV7-8 to TRBJ2-5; 13 bases map to TRBD2. This CDR3 reads CASSPRGLAGLETQYF. The sequenced part of the CDR3 DNA is TGTGCCAGCAGCCCTCGGGGACTAGCGGGGCTAGAGACC.